This is a list of T cell receptor beta chains from one sample in a study of T-cell memory formation after mild COVID-19. Via MiXCR, TCRdb re-called the 5' RACE reads, giving one row per CDR3 protein. The sample yields 340,000 or so distinct CDR3 sequences, over 10% seen once. What was sequenced was PBMCs or a T cell subset sorted from them (not recorded which). The source of these receptors is a man between 18 and 35 years old who had mild COVID-19 (a few samples of this study predate the infection). Cell type and time point are not known. Each CDR3 is given with its conserved first and last residue. The D gene is left open where the match is weak. Some rows mark clone size as missing; the rest say once, few, many or name a class of expanded clone.

TRBJ1-2	TRBV3-1	NA	NA	CASSQERYRGYNYGYTF	TGTGCCAGCAGCCAAGAACGGTATCGGGGTTATAACTATGGCTACACCTTC
TRBJ2-1	TRBV30	NA	many	CAWSVQEVSSEFF	TGTGCCTGGAGTGTACAAGAGGTCAGCTCTGAGTTCTTC
TRBJ2-1	TRBV5-6	TRBD2	NA	CASSPGLAGPPSSYNEQFF	TGTGCCAGCAGCCCCGGACTAGCGGGGCCACCGAGCTCCTACAATGAGCAGTTCTTC
TRBJ1-3	TRBV9	NA	few	CASSVAGETIYF	TGTGCCAGCAGCGTAGCGGGGGAAACCATATATTTT
TRBJ2-1	TRBV7-9	NA	NA	CASSLVYASSYNEQFF	TGTGCCAGCAGCTTAGTTTATGCGAGCTCCTACAATGAGCAGTTCTTC
TRBJ2-7	TRBV6-5	TRBD1	NA	CASSWTGLTYEQYF	TGTGCCAGCAGTTGGACAGGGTTAACCTACGAGCAGTACTTC
TRBJ1-4	TRBV7-2	NA	NA	CASSPQTVEKLFF	TGTGCCAGCAGCCCTCAGACAGTTGAAAAACTGTTTTTT
TRBJ2-7	TRBV7-6	NA	NA	CASSPDGTYSHEQYF	TGTGCCAGCAGCCCGGACGGGACATACTCCCACGAGCAGTACTTC
TRBJ1-2	TRBV7-2	NA	many	CASSPRTVRYGYTF	TGTGCCAGCAGCCCCCGGACAGTGCGCTATGGCTACACCTTC
TRBJ1-2	TRBV7-3	NA	NA	CASSPQPNYGYTF	TGTGCCAGCAGCCCTCAGCCTAACTATGGCTACACCTTC
TRBJ1-5	TRBV15	TRBD1	few	CATSVQGASNQPQHF	TGTGCCACCAGCGTGCAGGGGGCTTCAAATCAGCCCCAGCATTTT
TRBJ2-7	TRBV6-5	TRBD2	few	CASSTTSGGLEQYF	TGTGCCAGCAGTACGACTAGCGGGGGTCTCGAGCAGTACTTC
TRBJ2-2	TRBV12-3/TRBV12-4	TRBD1	few	CASSFTGGGYTGELFF	TGTGCCAGCAGTTTTACAGGGGGCGGGTATACCGGGGAGCTGTTTTTT
TRBJ2-1	TRBV5-1	NA	NA	CASSLANGAYNEQFF	TGCGCCAGCAGCTTGGCCAACGGGGCCTACAATGAGCAGTTCTTC
TRBJ2-2	TRBV24-1	TRBD1	many	CATSDLGTANTGELFF	TGTGCCACCAGTGATTTGGGGACAGCGAACACCGGGGAGCTGTTTTTT
TRBJ2-3	TRBV7-2	NA	few	CASRIEWRADTQYF	TGTGCCAGCAGAATAGAGTGGCGCGCAGATACGCAGTATTTT
TRBJ2-2	TRBV7-9	NA	medium-sized	CALRDTGELFF	TGTGCCCTTCGGGACACCGGGGAGCTGTTTTTT
TRBJ2-1	TRBV29-1	NA	few	CSVGHNEQFF	TGCAGCGTAGGGCACAATGAGCAGTTCTTC
TRBJ2-7	TRBV29-1	NA	NA	CSVVSGYEQYF	TGCAGCGTTGTTAGCGGATACGAGCAGTACTTC
TRBJ1-5	TRBV12-5	NA	NA	CASGDPYSNQPQHF	TGTGCTAGTGGTGACCCTTATAGCAATCAGCCCCAGCATTTT
TRBJ2-5	TRBV4-2	NA	NA	CASSQHLGVGETQYF	TGTGCCAGCAGCCAGCACCTAGGTGTCGGAGAGACCCAGTACTTC
TRBJ2-1	TRBV4-3	TRBD2	few	CASSQGLGLAENNEQFF	TGCGCCAGCAGCCAAGGTCTCGGCCTAGCGGAGAACAATGAGCAGTTCTTC
TRBJ1-2	TRBV28	NA	NA	CASSLSNGPYGYTF	TGTGCCAGCAGTTTATCGAACGGACCTTATGGCTACACCTTC
TRBJ2-3	TRBV12-3/TRBV12-4	TRBD1	many	CASSLVGQATDTQYF	TGTGCCAGCAGTTTAGTAGGACAGGCCACAGATACGCAGTATTTT
TRBJ1-1	TRBV20-1	NA	few	CSANRGDLNTEAFF	TGCAGTGCTAACAGAGGTGATTTGAACACTGAAGCTTTCTTT
TRBJ2-7	TRBV12-3/TRBV12-4	NA	many	CASRNSGTGEQYF	TGTGCCAGCAGGAACTCCGGGACCGGCGAGCAGTACTTC
TRBJ2-3	TRBV12-3/TRBV12-4	NA	few	CASRLIGGGTDTQYF	TGTGCCAGCAGGCTTATAGGCGGTGGCACAGATACGCAGTATTTT
TRBJ2-6	TRBV10-3	NA	few	CAISESWRSGANVLTF	TGTGCCATCAGTGAGTCGTGGCGCTCTGGGGCCAACGTCCTGACTTTC
TRBJ2-5	TRBV7-9	NA	NA	CASSPTTGSGETQYF	TGTGCCAGCAGCCCAACAACAGGGTCGGGTGAGACCCAGTACTTC
TRBJ2-1	TRBV12-3/TRBV12-4	TRBD2	many	CASSSPGRANEQFF	TGTGCCAGCAGTTCCCCGGGGAGGGCCAATGAGCAGTTCTTC
TRBJ1-3	TRBV7-9	NA	NA	CASSESSEGNTIYF	TGTGCCAGCAGCGAGAGTTCGGAGGGAAACACCATATATTTT
TRBJ1-3	TRBV12-3/TRBV12-4	NA	NA	CASSSYAEGYGNTIYF	TGTGCCAGCAGTAGCTACGCGGAGGGCTATGGAAACACCATATATTTT
TRBJ2-5	TRBV27	TRBD2	NA	CASSKGLAGAQTQYF	TGTGCCAGCAGTAAGGGACTAGCGGGCGCTCAGACCCAGTACTTC
TRBJ2-2	TRBV9	NA	NA	CASSDGPLGPGELFF	TGTGCCAGCAGCGACGGGCCTCTAGGCCCCGGGGAGCTGTTTTTT
TRBJ1-1	TRBV4-2	NA	NA	CASSQAYRGNTEAFF	TGTGCCAGCAGCCAAGCATACCGGGGGAACACTGAAGCTTTCTTT
TRBJ1-2	TRBV12-5	NA	few	CASGTTGLRYGYTF	TGTGCTAGTGGTACGACAGGATTGCGGTATGGCTACACCTTC
TRBJ1-2	TRBV20-1	TRBD1	NA	CSARIGTGGYGYTF	TGCAGTGCTCGCATCGGGACAGGGGGATATGGCTACACCTTC
TRBJ1-5	TRBV20-1	NA	few	CSATRTGGRQPQHF	TGCAGTGCCACCAGAACCGGGGGCCGTCAGCCCCAGCATTTT
TRBJ2-2	TRBV4-1	TRBD1	NA	CASSQGVGGRELFF	TGCGCCAGCAGCCAAGGTGTAGGGGGCCGGGAGCTGTTTTTT
TRBJ2-3	TRBV4-3	TRBD1	NA	CASSQENRGWADTQYF	TGCGCCAGCAGCCAAGAAAACAGGGGCTGGGCAGATACGCAGTATTTT
TRBJ2-1	TRBV3-1	NA	NA	CASTHSSSYNEQFF	TGTGCCAGCACCCACAGCAGCTCCTACAATGAGCAGTTCTTC
TRBJ2-1	TRBV28	NA	NA	CASSLFAGTYNEQFF	TGTGCCAGCAGTTTATTTGCAGGAACCTACAATGAGCAGTTCTTC
TRBJ2-5	TRBV5-4	NA	NA	CASSTPGPGETQYF	TGTGCCAGCAGCACCCCAGGGCCGGGTGAGACCCAGTACTTC
TRBJ2-3	TRBV5-1	NA	NA	CASSLVSGSDTQYF	TGCGCCAGCAGCTTGGTTAGCGGATCAGATACGCAGTATTTT
TRBJ2-3	TRBV20-1	TRBD2	NA	CSEVGGKTTDTQYF	TGCAGTGAGGTGGGGGGGAAGACCACAGATACGCAGTATTTT
TRBJ2-7	TRBV4-1	NA	few	CASSHHRDGDYEQYF	TGCGCCAGCAGCCACCACCGGGACGGGGACTACGAGCAGTACTTC
TRBJ2-2	TRBV5-5	TRBD2	many	CASSLLAGATNTGELFF	TGTGCCAGCAGCCTACTAGCGGGGGCCACGAACACCGGGGAGCTGTTTTTT